This entry describes one TCR beta chain. Its target is not known. This sample was included in a study of cytomegalovirus exposure and HLA in healthy donors. Whole-study findings and limits: Association of a missense DCLRE1C variant with TCR beta V- and J-gene trimming was reported in a later analysis.

It was with 60 Vbeta and 13 Jbeta primers that the PCR ran. Libraries were prepared by immunoSEQ multiplex PCR; TCRdb keeps only in-frame clonotypes and omits some of them. Of over 150,000 clones detected, approximately 90% appear once; the ten largest clones hold 0.85% to 1%. This receptor was taken from a woman in her 30s in good health and CMV-seronegative. Sequenced: PBMCs.

CDR3 sequence (DNA): TGTGCCAGCAGCCCCGACAGGGGCCTGTACACTGAAGCTTTCTTT. It yields the protein CASSPDRGLYTEAFF. This chain joins TRBV7-2 and TRBJ1-1; 8 bases agree with TRBD1. J gave up 3 bases and V 5 bases, and 8 bases lay outside the gene matches. CDR1 is SGHTA and CDR2 is FQGNSA in the germline V gene. The length of the CDR3 is 15 residues.